This is a list of T cell receptor beta chains from one sample in a study of cytotoxic CD8 clonotypes in ibrutinib-treated CLL. Method: immunoSEQ multiplex PCR; TCRdb's copy keeps in-frame clones and lacks some. Altogether over 45,000 clones are present, roughly 49% being singletons, with the ten largest covering 20% to 30%. The sequences come from PBMCs, collected at disease progression, from a patient treated with ibrutinib. These receptors originate from a human donor with chronic lymphocytic leukemia. Each CDR3 is given with its conserved first and last residue. Each record gives: J gene, clone size, V gene, CDR3 protein. Clone size is given for some rows only: seen once, a few or many times, or a class if the clone is expanded.

>TRBJ2-1|-|TRBV27
CASSLRSLSYNEQFF
>TRBJ2-7|-|TRBV11-3
CASSLGGQLIF
>TRBJ1-1|few|TRBV19
CASSHYDTSGTEAFF
>TRBJ2-7|-|TRBV27
CASSLSGLYEQYF
>TRBJ2-3|-|TRBV28
CASSKRGQDFGPDTQYF
>TRBJ2-3|few|TRBV21-1
CASRDERFFTDTQYF
>TRBJ2-7|-|TRBV10-3
CAISEIRQGVYEQYF
>TRBJ2-7|many|TRBV9
CASSPAGSSYEQYF
>TRBJ1-1|-|TRBV7-8
CASSRRSGPGTEAFF
>TRBJ2-1|-|TRBV29-1
CSVRRGGNNEQFF
>TRBJ2-2|-|TRBV11-3
CASSLGQSMGELFF
>TRBJ1-5|-|TRBV27
CASSSGPRQPQHF
>TRBJ2-5|few|TRBV27
CASSFQETQYF
>TRBJ2-4|-|TRBV4-3
CASSPGQGEDIQYF
>TRBJ2-5|-|TRBV13
CASHGTSGQETQYF
>TRBJ2-1|-|TRBV28
CASSFSGRTYNEQFF
>TRBJ2-1|-|TRBV28
CASSLSLGLAGKVEQFF
>TRBJ1-5|-|TRBV28
CASTKETTGYSNQPQHF
>TRBJ2-5|-|TRBV7-9
CASSLRLAAAQETQYF
>TRBJ2-7|-|TRBV19
CASSFSAGSSYEQYF
>TRBJ1-5|few|TRBV7-2
CASSIGAGEPQHF
>TRBJ2-7|-|TRBV19
CASSNTAYSYEQYF
>TRBJ1-1|-|TRBV6-4
CASKSGPANTEAFF
>TRBJ1-4|-|TRBV6-5
CASSYSLGGGYEKLFF
>TRBJ1-6|few|TRBV6-5
CASRLQGYNSPLHF
>TRBJ2-7|few|TRBV4-1
CASSQERTGGYEQYF
>TRBJ2-1|few|TRBV29-1
CSVELGRGYNEQFF
>TRBJ2-3|-|TRBV9
CASSLGVTDTQYF
>TRBJ2-7|-|TRBV5-6
CASSRLAGGILIGEQYF
>TRBJ2-3|few|TRBV7-7
CASSPGLAGHTDTQYF
>TRBJ2-4|-|TRBV6-5
CASSEKRGSNIQYF
>TRBJ2-5|-|TRBV11-1
CASSLAPGGLGETQYF